This T cell receptor (beta chain) was retrieved from a study of beta chain features in type 1 diabetes. The overall study: On cell yields, gender and age, patients and healthy donors were similar.

Worth noting for this clone: Its antigen remains unknown.

All of the isolated RNA was reverse transcribed, so expressed TCRB transcripts were sequenced. Clones were read by immunoSEQ multiplex PCR, and TCRdb kept only the in-frame ones, dropping some. The sample records around 710,000 clones, 12% being singletons. A sort by CD45RO/CCR7/CD25/CD127/CD95/CD27 yielded CD4+ naive, central memory, regulatory and stem cell-like memory cells. General observations from the study: All four CD4+ subsets of Type 1 diabetes patients contained TCRB CDR3s that were moderately but significantly shorter. In the patient group, naive, central memory and Treg TCRB repertoires seemed more alike than in the healthy donor group. Researchers could not determine here whether HLA type influences TCRB rearrangement.

The CDR3 has 17 residues. Trimming cost V 0 bases and J 5 bases; bases outside gene matches: 11. Germline V gene sequence: CDR1 MGHRA, CDR2 YSYEKL. The rearrangement joins TRBV4-1 to TRBJ2-7; 9 bases match TRBD2. The clonotype originates from a man aged 25 to 40 with type 1 diabetes. Sequenced sample: naive CD4+ T cells from blood. The CDR3 reads CASSQDRGSGGRHEQYF. The CDR3 coding sequence is TGCGCCAGCAGCCAAGATCGGGGTAGCGGGGGACGTCACGAGCAGTACTTC.